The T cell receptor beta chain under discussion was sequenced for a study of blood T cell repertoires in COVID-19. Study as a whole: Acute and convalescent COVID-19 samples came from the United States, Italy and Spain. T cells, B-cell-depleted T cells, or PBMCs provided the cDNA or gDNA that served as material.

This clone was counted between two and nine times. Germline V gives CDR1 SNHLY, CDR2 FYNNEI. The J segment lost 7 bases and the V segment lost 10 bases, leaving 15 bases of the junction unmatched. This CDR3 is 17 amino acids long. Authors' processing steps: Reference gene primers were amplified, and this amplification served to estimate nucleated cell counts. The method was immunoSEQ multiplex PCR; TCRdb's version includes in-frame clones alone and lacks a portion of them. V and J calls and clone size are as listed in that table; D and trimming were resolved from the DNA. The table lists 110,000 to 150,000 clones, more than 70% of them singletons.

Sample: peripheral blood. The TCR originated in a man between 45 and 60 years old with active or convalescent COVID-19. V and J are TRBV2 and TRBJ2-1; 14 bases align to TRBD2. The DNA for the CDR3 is TGTGCCAAGACGAGTCAGACCGGACTAGCGGGGGGTAATGAGCAGTTCTTC. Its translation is CAKTSQTGLAGGNEQFF.